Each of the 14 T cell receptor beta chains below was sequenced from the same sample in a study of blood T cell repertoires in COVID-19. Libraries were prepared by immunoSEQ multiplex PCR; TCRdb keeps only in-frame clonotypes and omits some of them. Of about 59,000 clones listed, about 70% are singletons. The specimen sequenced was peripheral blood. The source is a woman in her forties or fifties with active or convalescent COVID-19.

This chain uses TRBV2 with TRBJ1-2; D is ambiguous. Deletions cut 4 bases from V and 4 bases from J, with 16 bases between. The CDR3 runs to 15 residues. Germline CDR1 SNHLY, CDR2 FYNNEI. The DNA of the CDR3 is TGTGCCAGCAGTGGGGCTGGAGGGCTGAGCTATGGCTACACCTTC. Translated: CASSGAGGLSYGYTF. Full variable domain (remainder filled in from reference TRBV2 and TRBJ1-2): EPEVTQTPSHQVTQMGQEVILRCVPISNHLYFYWYRQILGQKVEFLVSFYNNEISEKSEIFDDQFSVERPDGSNFTLKIRSTKLEDSAMYFCASSGAGGLSYGYTFGSGTRLTVV.

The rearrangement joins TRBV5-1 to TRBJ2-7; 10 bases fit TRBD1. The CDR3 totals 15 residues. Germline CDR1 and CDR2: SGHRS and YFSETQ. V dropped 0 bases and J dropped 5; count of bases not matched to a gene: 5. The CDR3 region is CASSLGTGGIHEQYF. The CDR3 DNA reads TGCGCCAGCAGCTTGGGGACAGGGGGAATACACGAGCAGTACTTC.

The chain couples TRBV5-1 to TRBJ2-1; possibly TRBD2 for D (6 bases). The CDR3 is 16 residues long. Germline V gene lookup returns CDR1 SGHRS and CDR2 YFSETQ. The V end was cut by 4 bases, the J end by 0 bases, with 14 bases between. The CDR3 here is CASSPMAGSSYNEQFF. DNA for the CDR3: TGCGCCAGCAGCCCAATGGCGGGAAGCTCCTACAATGAGCAGTTCTTC.

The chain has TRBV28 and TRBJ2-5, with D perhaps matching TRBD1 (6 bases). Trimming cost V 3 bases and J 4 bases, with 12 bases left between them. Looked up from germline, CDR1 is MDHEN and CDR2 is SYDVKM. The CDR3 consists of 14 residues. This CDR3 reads CASSFPGATETQYF. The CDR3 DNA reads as TGTGCCAGCAGTTTCCCAGGGGCGACAGAGACCCAGTACTTC.

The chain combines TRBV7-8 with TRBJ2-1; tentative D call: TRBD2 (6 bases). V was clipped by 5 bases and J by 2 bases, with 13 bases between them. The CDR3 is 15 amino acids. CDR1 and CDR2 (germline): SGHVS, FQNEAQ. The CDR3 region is CASSIRDWTYNEQFF. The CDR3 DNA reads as TGTGCCAGCAGCATCCGGGACTGGACCTACAATGAGCAGTTCTTC.

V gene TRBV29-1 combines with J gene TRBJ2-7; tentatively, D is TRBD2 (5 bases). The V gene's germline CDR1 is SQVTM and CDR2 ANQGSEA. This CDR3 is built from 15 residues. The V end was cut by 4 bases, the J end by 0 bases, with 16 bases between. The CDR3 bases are TGCAGCGTTGGGGGAACGAGCGGAGCCTCCTACGAGCAGTACTTC. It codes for CSVGGTSGASYEQYF.

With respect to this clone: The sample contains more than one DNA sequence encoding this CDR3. In DNA form, the CDR3 reads TGCGCCAGCAGCCCTCGACAGGGTGATTCACCCCTCCACTTT. It encodes CASSPRQGDSPLHF. The rearrangement uses TRBV5-1 and TRBJ1-6; 7 nucleotides match TRBD1. V shed 4 bases, J shed 8 bases, and the junction held 6 bases outside the gene matches. Germline CDR1 SGHRS, CDR2 YFSETQ. The CDR3 spans 14 residues.

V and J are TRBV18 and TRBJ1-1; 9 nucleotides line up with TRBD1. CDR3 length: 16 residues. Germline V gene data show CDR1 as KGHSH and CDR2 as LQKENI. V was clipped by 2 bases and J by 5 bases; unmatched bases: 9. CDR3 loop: CASSPMGTGIVTEAFF. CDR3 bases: TGTGCCAGCTCACCAATGGGGACAGGGATTGTAACTGAAGCTTTCTTT.

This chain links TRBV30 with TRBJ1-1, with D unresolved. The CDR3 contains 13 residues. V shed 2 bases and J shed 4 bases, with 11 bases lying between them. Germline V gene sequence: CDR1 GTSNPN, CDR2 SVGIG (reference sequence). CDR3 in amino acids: CAWSIGEGTEAFF. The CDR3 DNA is TGTGCCTGGAGTATCGGAGAGGGCACTGAAGCTTTCTTT.

The CDR3 bases are TGTGCCAGCGGAGGGACTGAAGCTTTCTTT. As protein: CASGGTEAFF. The V call is TRBV9, the J call TRBJ1-1, with D unresolved. This CDR3 spans 10 amino acids. The V gene's germline CDR1 is SGDLS and CDR2 YYNGEE. Trimming cost V 7 bases and J 5 bases, with 6 bases left between them.

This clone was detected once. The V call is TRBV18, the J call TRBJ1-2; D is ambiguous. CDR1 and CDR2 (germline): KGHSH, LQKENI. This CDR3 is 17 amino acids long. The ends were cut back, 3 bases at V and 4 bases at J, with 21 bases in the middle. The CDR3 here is CASSPVGLPGPIYGYTF. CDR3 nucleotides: TGTGCCAGCTCACCGGTTGGGCTCCCAGGCCCCATCTATGGCTACACCTTC.

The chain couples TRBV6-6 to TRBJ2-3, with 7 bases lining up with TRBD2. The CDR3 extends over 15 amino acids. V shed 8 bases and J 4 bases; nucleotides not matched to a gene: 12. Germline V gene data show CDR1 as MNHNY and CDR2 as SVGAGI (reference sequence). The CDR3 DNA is TGTGCCAGCGCCCTCGGCGGGAGTTATCCAGATACGCAGTATTTT. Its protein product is CASALGGSYPDTQYF.

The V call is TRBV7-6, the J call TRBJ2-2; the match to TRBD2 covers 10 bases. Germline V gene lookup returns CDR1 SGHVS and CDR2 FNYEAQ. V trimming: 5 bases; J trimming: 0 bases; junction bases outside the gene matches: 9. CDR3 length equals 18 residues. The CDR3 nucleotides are TGTGCCAGCAGCAACCCCCGGACTAGCGGAACGAACACCGGGGAGCTGTTTTTT. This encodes CASSNPRTSGTNTGELFF.

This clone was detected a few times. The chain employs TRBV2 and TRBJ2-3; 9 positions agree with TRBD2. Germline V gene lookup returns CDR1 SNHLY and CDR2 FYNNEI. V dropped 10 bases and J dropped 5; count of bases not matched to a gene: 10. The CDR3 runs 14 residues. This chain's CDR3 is CATHRTSVEDTQYF. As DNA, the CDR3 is TGTGCCACCCACCGGACTAGCGTTGAAGATACGCAGTATTTT.